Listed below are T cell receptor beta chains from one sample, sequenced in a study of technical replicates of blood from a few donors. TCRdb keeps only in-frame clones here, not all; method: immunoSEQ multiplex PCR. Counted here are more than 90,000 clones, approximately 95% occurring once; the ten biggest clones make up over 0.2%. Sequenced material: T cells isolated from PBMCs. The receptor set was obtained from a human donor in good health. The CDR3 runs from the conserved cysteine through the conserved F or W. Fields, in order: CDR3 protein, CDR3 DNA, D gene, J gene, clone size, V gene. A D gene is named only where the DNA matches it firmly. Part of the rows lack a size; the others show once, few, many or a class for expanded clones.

CDR3 protein: CASREVSSGELFF; CDR3 DNA: TGCGCCAGCCGAGAGGTATCGTCCGGGGAGCTGTTTTTT; D gene: -; J gene: TRBJ2-2; clone size: -; V gene: TRBV10-2
CDR3 protein: CASSQGDRASEETQYF; CDR3 DNA: TGCGCCAGCAGCCAAGGGGACAGGGCCTCAGAAGAGACCCAGTACTTC; D gene: TRBD1; J gene: TRBJ2-5; clone size: -; V gene: TRBV4-1
CDR3 protein: CASSDGTGGVNEQFF; CDR3 DNA: TGTGCCAGCAGTGACGGGACAGGGGGCGTCAATGAGCAGTTCTTC; D gene: TRBD1; J gene: TRBJ2-1; clone size: few; V gene: TRBV6-4
CDR3 protein: CASGLGVGFRDTQYF; CDR3 DNA: TGTGCTAGTGGTTTGGGGGTCGGTTTCAGGGATACGCAGTATTTT; D gene: -; J gene: TRBJ2-3; clone size: -; V gene: TRBV12-5
CDR3 protein: CAWNRGTSPLHF; CDR3 DNA: TGTGCCTGGAACAGGGGAACTTCACCCCTCCACTTT; D gene: TRBD1; J gene: TRBJ1-6; clone size: -; V gene: TRBV30
CDR3 protein: CATSRELRGTGELFF; CDR3 DNA: TGTGCCACCAGCAGAGAGCTAAGGGGTACCGGGGAGCTGTTTTTT; D gene: -; J gene: TRBJ2-2; clone size: -; V gene: TRBV15
CDR3 protein: CASSPQTEAAEQYF; CDR3 DNA: TGTGCCAGCTCACCGCAGACAGAGGCGGCCGAGCAGTACTTC; D gene: -; J gene: TRBJ2-7; clone size: -; V gene: TRBV18
CDR3 protein: CASSRREFRDSDVYEQYF; CDR3 DNA: TGCGCCAGCAGCCGCCGAGAATTCCGGGACAGCGACGTCTACGAGCAGTACTTC; D gene: TRBD1; J gene: TRBJ2-7; clone size: -; V gene: TRBV4-1
CDR3 protein: CAWSRNTIYF; CDR3 DNA: TGTGCCTGGAGCAGGAACACCATATATTTT; D gene: -; J gene: TRBJ1-3; clone size: -; V gene: TRBV30
CDR3 protein: CASSQTSGRAGETQYF; CDR3 DNA: TGCGCCAGCAGCCAAACTAGCGGGAGGGCCGGGGAGACCCAGTACTTC; D gene: TRBD2; J gene: TRBJ2-5; clone size: -; V gene: TRBV4-1
CDR3 protein: CSASFSGEQYF; CDR3 DNA: TGCAGTGCTAGTTTTTCGGGGGAGCAGTACTTC; D gene: -; J gene: TRBJ2-7; clone size: -; V gene: TRBV20-1
CDR3 protein: CASSPRDRMANTGELFF; CDR3 DNA: TGTGCCAGCAGCCCCCGGGACAGGATGGCGAACACCGGGGAGCTGTTTTTT; D gene: TRBD1; J gene: TRBJ2-2; clone size: -; V gene: TRBV7-9
CDR3 protein: CASKAGTGLAETQYF; CDR3 DNA: TGTGCCAGCAAGGCCGGGACAGGGTTGGCAGAGACCCAGTACTTC; D gene: TRBD1; J gene: TRBJ2-5; clone size: -; V gene: TRBV7-6
CDR3 protein: CASREPLPGTKGEQYF; CDR3 DNA: TGTGCCAGCAGAGAACCGCTTCCCGGGACTAAAGGCGAGCAGTACTTC; D gene: TRBD2; J gene: TRBJ2-7; clone size: -; V gene: TRBV6-1
CDR3 protein: CASSPWGGYDDTQYF; CDR3 DNA: TGTGCCAGCAGCCCCTGGGGGGGGTACGATGATACGCAGTATTTT; D gene: TRBD2; J gene: TRBJ2-3; clone size: -; V gene: TRBV7-2
CDR3 protein: CASSPPGGYNQPQHF; CDR3 DNA: TGCGCCAGCAGCCCCCCCGGGGGTTACAATCAGCCCCAGCATTTT; D gene: -; J gene: TRBJ1-5; clone size: -; V gene: TRBV5-1
CDR3 protein: CATSEGETSGFLAKNIQYF; CDR3 DNA: TGTGCCACCAGTGAGGGTGAGACTAGCGGATTTTTAGCCAAAAACATTCAGTACTTC; D gene: TRBD2; J gene: TRBJ2-4; clone size: -; V gene: TRBV15
CDR3 protein: CASSRLAGSYNEQFF; CDR3 DNA: TGTGCCAGCTCAAGACTAGCGGGCTCCTACAATGAGCAGTTCTTC; D gene: TRBD2; J gene: TRBJ2-1; clone size: -; V gene: TRBV27
CDR3 protein: CASSKTGTTNYGYTF; CDR3 DNA: TGTGCCAGCAGTAAGACCGGGACAACTAACTATGGCTACACCTTC; D gene: -; J gene: TRBJ1-2; clone size: once; V gene: TRBV9
CDR3 protein: CASRDRGEQYF; CDR3 DNA: TGTGCCAGCCGGGACAGGGGTGAGCAGTACTTC; D gene: TRBD1; J gene: TRBJ2-7; clone size: -; V gene: TRBV6-5
CDR3 protein: CASSLATSLNGYTF; CDR3 DNA: TGTGCCAGCAGCTTGGCGACATCTTTAAATGGCTACACCTTC; D gene: -; J gene: TRBJ1-2; clone size: -; V gene: TRBV5-4
CDR3 protein: CASSRPPYEQYF; CDR3 DNA: TGTGCCAGCAGCCGTCCCCCTTACGAGCAGTACTTC; D gene: -; J gene: TRBJ2-7; clone size: -; V gene: TRBV5-6
CDR3 protein: CASSEAGQGRYSPLHF; CDR3 DNA: TGTGCCAGCAGTGAAGCTGGACAGGGGAGGTATTCACCCCTCCACTTT; D gene: TRBD1; J gene: TRBJ1-6; clone size: -; V gene: TRBV2
CDR3 protein: CASSPRTALLNTEAFF; CDR3 DNA: TGTGCCAGTAGTCCTAGGACAGCCCTCCTGAACACTGAAGCTTTCTTT; D gene: -; J gene: TRBJ1-1; clone size: -; V gene: TRBV19
CDR3 protein: CASSPRLAPQETQYF; CDR3 DNA: TGTGCCAGCAGCCCGCGACTAGCACCCCAAGAGACCCAGTACTTC; D gene: TRBD2; J gene: TRBJ2-5; clone size: -; V gene: TRBV7-9
CDR3 protein: CASTLGTYEQYF; CDR3 DNA: TGTGCCAGCACACTAGGGACCTACGAGCAGTACTTC; D gene: -; J gene: TRBJ2-7; clone size: -; V gene: TRBV28
CDR3 protein: CASQGVGELFF; CDR3 DNA: TGTGCCAGCCAGGGTGTCGGGGAGCTGTTTTTT; D gene: -; J gene: TRBJ2-2; clone size: -; V gene: TRBV7-9
CDR3 protein: CASSLRLAYSNEQFF; CDR3 DNA: TGTGCCAGCAGTTTGCGGCTAGCGTACAGTAATGAGCAGTTCTTC; D gene: -; J gene: TRBJ2-1; clone size: -; V gene: TRBV27
CDR3 protein: CASSVVGGTTDTQYF; CDR3 DNA: TGTGCCAGCAGCGTAGTGGGAGGAACCACAGATACGCAGTATTTT; D gene: -; J gene: TRBJ2-3; clone size: once; V gene: TRBV9